This T cell receptor (beta chain) derives from a study of blood T cell repertoires in COVID-19. Across the study: The samples span acute and convalescent COVID-19 from the United States, Italy and Spain. PBMCs, B-cell-depleted T cells, or T cells provided the cDNA or gDNA that made up the material.

Original methodology: Reference gene primer amplification in the assay estimated nucleated cell counts. Sequencing used immunoSEQ multiplex PCR; TCRdb keeps in-frame clones, though not all of them. V, J and clone size derive from that table, while D and trimming were established from the DNA sequence. The sample lists roughly 240,000 clones, 84% occurring once. The CDR3 consists of 15 residues. V was pared by 4 bases and J by 3 bases, with 4 bases of the junction left unmatched. CDR1 is SGHTA, CDR2 FQGNSA, per germline. This receptor was obtained from a man aged 35 to 55 who had recovered from COVID-19. V usage is TRBV7-2 and J usage is TRBJ2-7; the match to TRBD1 covers 12 bases. The specimen was peripheral blood. The CDR3: CASSSGTGGNYEQYF. In DNA form, the CDR3 reads TGTGCCAGCAGCTCGGGGACAGGGGGCAACTACGAGCAGTACTTC.